This T cell receptor beta chain was identified during a study of blood T cell repertoires in COVID-19. In the study overall: Cohort 3 recovered donors had two negative PCRs, clearance, or symptom resolution.

After removal of 5 bases from V and 4 bases from J, the junction contained 10 bases not matched to a gene. In germline, CDR1 is SGHAT, CDR2 FQNNGV. This CDR3 is built from 18 residues. Some clones are missing from TCRdb's copy, which holds only in-frame ones; the method was immunoSEQ multiplex PCR. This sample has about 210,000 clones, with roughly 84% found just once. V and J are TRBV11-2 and TRBJ2-2, with TRBD2 identical over 13 bases. This TCR derives from a young man in a cohort exposed to, infected with or recovered from COVID-19 (not recorded which). Material: PBMCs or T cells enriched from blood (not recorded which). The CDR3 reads CASSPWTSGRRSTGELFF. CDR3 DNA sequence: TGTGCCAGCAGCCCATGGACTAGCGGGAGAAGATCCACCGGGGAGCTGTTTTTT.